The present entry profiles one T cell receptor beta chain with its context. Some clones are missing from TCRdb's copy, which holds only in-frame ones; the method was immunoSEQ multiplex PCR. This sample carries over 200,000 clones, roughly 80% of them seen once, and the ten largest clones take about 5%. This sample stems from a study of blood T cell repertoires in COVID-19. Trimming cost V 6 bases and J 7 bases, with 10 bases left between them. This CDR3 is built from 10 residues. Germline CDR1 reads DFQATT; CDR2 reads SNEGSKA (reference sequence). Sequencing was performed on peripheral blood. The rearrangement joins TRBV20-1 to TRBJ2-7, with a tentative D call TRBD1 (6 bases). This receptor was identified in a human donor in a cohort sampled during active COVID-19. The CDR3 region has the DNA TGCAGTGCCATAGACAGGGAGCAGTACTTC. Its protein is CSAIDREQYF.